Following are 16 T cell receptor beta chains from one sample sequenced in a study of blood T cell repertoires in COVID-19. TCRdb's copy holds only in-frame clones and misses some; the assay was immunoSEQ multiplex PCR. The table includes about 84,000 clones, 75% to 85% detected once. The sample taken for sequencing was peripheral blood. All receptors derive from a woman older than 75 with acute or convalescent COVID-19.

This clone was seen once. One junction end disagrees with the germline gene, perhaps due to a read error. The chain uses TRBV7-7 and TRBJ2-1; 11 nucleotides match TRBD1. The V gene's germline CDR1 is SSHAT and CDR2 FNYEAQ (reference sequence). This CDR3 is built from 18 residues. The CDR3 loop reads CASSLGPPGTGGNNEQFF. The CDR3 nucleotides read TGTGCTAGCAGCTTAGGCCCACCGGGGACAGGGGGTAACAATGAGCAGTTCTTC. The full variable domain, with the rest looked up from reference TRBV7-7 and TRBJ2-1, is GAGVSQSPRYKVTKRGQDVTLRCDPISSHATLYWYQQALGQGPEFLTYFNYEAQPDKSGLPSDRFSAERPEGSISTLTIQRTEQRDSAMYRCASSLGPPGTGGNNEQFFGPGTRLTVL.

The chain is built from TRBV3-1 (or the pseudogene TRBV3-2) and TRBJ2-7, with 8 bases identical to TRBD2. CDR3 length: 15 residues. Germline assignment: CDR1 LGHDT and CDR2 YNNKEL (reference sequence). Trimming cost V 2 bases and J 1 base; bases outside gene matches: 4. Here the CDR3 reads CASSQTPSGSYEQYF. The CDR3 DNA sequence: TGTGCCAGCAGCCAAACGCCTAGCGGGTCCTACGAGCAGTACTTC.

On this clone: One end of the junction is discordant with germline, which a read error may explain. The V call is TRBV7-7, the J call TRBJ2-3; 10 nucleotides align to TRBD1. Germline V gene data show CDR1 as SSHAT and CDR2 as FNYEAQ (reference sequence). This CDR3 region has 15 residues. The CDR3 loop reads CASSPTGGWPDTQYF. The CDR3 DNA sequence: TGTGCTAGCAGCCCGACAGGGGGCTGGCCAGATACGCAGTATTTT.

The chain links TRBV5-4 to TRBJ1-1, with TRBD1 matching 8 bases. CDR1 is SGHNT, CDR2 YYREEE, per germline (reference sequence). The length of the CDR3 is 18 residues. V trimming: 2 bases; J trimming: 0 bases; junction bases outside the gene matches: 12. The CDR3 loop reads CASSLSQGARGMNTEAFF. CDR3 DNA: TGTGCCAGCAGCTTATCGCAGGGGGCGCGAGGGATGAACACTGAAGCTTTCTTT.

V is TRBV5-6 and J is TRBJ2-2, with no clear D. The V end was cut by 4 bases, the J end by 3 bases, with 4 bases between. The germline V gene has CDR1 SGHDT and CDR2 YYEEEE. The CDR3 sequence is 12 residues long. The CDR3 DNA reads TGTGCCAGCAGCCTAGACACCGGGGAGCTGTTTTTT. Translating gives CASSLDTGELFF.

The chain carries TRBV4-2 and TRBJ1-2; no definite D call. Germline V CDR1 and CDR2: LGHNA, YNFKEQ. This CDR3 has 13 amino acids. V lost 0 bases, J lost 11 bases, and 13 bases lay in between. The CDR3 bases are TGTGCCAGCAGCCAAGATGAGTCCCTGCTTTACACCTTC. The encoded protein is CASSQDESLLYTF.

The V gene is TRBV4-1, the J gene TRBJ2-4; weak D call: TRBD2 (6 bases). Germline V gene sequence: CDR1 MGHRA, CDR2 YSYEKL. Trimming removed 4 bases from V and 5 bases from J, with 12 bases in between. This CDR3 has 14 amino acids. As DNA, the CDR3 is TGCGCCAGCAGCCGCGGAGGAGGGGAAAACATTCAGTACTTC. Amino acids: CASSRGGGENIQYF.

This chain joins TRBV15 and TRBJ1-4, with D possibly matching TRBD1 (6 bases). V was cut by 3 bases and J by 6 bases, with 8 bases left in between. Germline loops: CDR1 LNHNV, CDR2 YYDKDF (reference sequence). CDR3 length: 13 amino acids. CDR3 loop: CATSRDSYEKLFF. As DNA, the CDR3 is TGTGCCACCAGCAGGGACAGTTATGAAAAACTGTTTTTT.

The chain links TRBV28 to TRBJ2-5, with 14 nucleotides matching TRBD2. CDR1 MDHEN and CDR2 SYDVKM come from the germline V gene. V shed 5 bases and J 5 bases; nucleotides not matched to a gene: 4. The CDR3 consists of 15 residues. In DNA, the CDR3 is TGTGCCAGCAGTCCGGGACTAGCGGGAGTTGAGACCCAGTACTTC. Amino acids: CASSPGLAGVETQYF. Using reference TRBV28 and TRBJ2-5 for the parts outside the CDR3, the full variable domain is DVKVTQSSRYLVKRTGEKVFLECVQDMDHENMFWYRQDPGLGLRLIYFSYDVKMKEKGDIPEGYSVSREKKERFSLILESASTNQTSMYLCASSPGLAGVETQYFGPGTRLLVL.

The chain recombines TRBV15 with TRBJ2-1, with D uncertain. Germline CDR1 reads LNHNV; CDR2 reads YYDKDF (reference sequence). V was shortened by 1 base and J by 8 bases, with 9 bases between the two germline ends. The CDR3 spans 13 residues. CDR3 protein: CATSRAWADEQFF. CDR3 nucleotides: TGTGCCACCAGCAGAGCGTGGGCAGATGAGCAGTTCTTC.

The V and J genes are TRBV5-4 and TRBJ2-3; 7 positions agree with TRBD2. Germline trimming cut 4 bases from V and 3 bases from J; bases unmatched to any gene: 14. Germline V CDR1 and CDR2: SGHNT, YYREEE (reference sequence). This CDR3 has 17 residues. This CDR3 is CASSRMVLGGGTDTQYF. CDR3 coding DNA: TGTGCCAGCAGCCGAATGGTCCTTGGGGGAGGGACAGATACGCAGTATTTT.

CDR3 sequence (DNA): TGTGCCAGCAGCCAACTGTTCGGACAGACAGTCTATGGCTACACCTTC. Translating it yields CASSQLFGQTVYGYTF. The chain links TRBV3-1 (or the pseudogene TRBV3-2) to TRBJ1-2; TRBD1 might be the D (6 bases). Trimming cost V 2 bases and J 4 bases, with 17 bases left between them. Germline V CDR1 and CDR2: LGHDT, YNNKEL (reference sequence). The CDR3 is 16 amino acids.

The CDR3 DNA sequence: TGTGCCAGCAGCCCCCCGGGGTATGGTCAGTATTTT. It translates to CASSPPGYGQYF. The chain is built from TRBV7-9 and TRBJ2-3; tentative D call: TRBD2 (5 bases). The CDR3 length is 12 residues. The ends were cut back, 5 bases at V and 12 bases at J, with 15 bases in the middle. CDR1 SEHNR and CDR2 FQNEAQ come from the germline V gene (reference sequence).

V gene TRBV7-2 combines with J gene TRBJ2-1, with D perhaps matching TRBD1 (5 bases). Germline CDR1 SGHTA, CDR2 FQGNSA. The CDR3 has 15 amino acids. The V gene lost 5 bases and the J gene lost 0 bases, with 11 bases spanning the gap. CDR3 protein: CASSADSSSYNEQFF. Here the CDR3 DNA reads TGTGCCAGCAGCGCAGACAGTTCCTCCTACAATGAGCAGTTCTTC.

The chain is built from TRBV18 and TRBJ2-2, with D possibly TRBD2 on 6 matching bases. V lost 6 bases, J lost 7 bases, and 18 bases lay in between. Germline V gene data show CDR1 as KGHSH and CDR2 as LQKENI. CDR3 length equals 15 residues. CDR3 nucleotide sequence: TGTGCCAGCTCTCCGGAGGGCGTCGTGATCGGGGAGCTGTTTTTT. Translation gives CASSPEGVVIGELFF.

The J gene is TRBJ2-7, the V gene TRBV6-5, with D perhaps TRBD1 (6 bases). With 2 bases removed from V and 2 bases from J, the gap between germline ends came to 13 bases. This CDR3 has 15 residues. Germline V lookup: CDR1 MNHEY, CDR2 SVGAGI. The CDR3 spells CASSYATGSPYEQYF. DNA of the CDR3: TGTGCCAGCAGTTACGCGACAGGATCCCCCTACGAGCAGTACTTC.